This T cell receptor beta chain was sequenced for a study of siplizumab effects on memory and regulatory T cells (dated by TCRdb to about 2019). Turning to the overall study: The study examined how the anti-CD2 antibody siplizumab affects alloreactive T-cell subsets in allogeneic mixed lymphocyte reactions built from human PBMCs. Beyond this particular receptor, the publication reports: A naive or memory phenotype could not be assigned to roughly 80-97% of proliferating CD4+ or CD8+ clones. The cumulative frequency of alloreactive sequences traceable to unstimulated CD4+ memory T cells was significantly reduced by siplizumab. Of the alloreactive CD4+ clones that could be mapped, the Treg-derived share averaged about 67% with siplizumab compared with about 25% in control reactions. Compared with memory T cells, unstimulated naive T cells appeared more diverse, and naive cells seemed to make a substantial contribution to the alloresponse. Whether proliferating Tregs from siplizumab cultures were suppressive was not functionally confirmed. Because sequences at frequencies below about 10^-5 were poorly captured, only a minor fraction of alloreactive clones could be mapped back to unstimulated subsets.

Sorted unstimulated T cells, along with proliferating T cells recovered from mixed lymphocyte reactions, underwent TCRbeta CDR3 sequencing. Fresh whole blood from 9 to 10 HLA-typed healthy donors served as the source for isolating PBMCs. To map where alloreactive clones came from, CD4+ non-regulatory T cells in the unstimulated state were FACS-sorted. The method behind the library was the immunoSEQ multiplex PCR assay. The deep sequencing platform assayed some 98,000 TCR templates per sample. Genomic DNA extracted from sorted T cells was used for TCRbeta CDR3 sequencing. Per the original workflow: The R programming language was used for clonal analysis of TCRbeta CDR3 data. Comparing unstimulated samples against CFSE-low samples taken after the reaction was how alloreactive CD4+ and CD8+ clones were defined. Regulatory or non-regulatory origin of alloreactive CD4+ clones was assigned by matching sequences to the sorted unstimulated Treg and non-Treg repertoires. TCRdb mirrors the immuneACCESS table, restricted to in-frame sequences. Some clones are absent from its copies; in checked studies, under half trace to an unresolved V gene, and the reason for the others is unknown. V and J calls and clone size are as listed in that table; D and trimming were resolved from the DNA. This sample holds some 100,000 clones; 92% were observed only once. Together, the top ten hold around 11% of the sample.

For this clone: Its antigen remains unidentified. There are no base qualities to consult, and no much larger clone falls within one base.

From its cysteine to its phenylalanine, the CDR3 spans 12 amino acids. This entry keeps only the CDR3 DNA: 36 bases, framed from base 1. V and J are truncated by 4 bases and 6 bases respectively, leaving an intervening sequence of 10 bases. Sequences SGHRS (CDR1) and YFSETQ (CDR2) are obtained from the germline V gene. The clonotype was recovered from a human donor in good health. Sequenced material: non-Treg CD4+ T cells sorted from blood. Reading the label with the study, this specimen's cell subset or site is: FACS-sorted unstimulated CD4+ non-regulatory T cells. The rearranged segments are TRBV5-1 and TRBJ1-2; matching of 5 bases hints at TRBD1 as the D gene. The CDR3 protein: CASSVVGDGYTF. At the DNA level, the sequence is TGCGCCAGCAGCGTGGTGGGGGATGGCTACACCTTC.